The T cell receptor (beta chain) described here comes from a study of beta chain features in type 1 diabetes. Details on this clone: Other nucleotide sequences in the sample specify the same CDR3.

What was sequenced were expressed TCRB transcripts, since all of the isolated RNA had been reverse transcribed. This table comes from immunoSEQ multiplex PCR, and its TCRdb copy is limited to in-frame clones, with some not included. The sample consists of about 410,000 clones, 14% of them appearing once. The CDR3 spans 14 residues. V lost 3 bases to trimming and J lost 3 bases; unmatched junction nucleotides: 2. Per the germline V gene, CDR1 is SGHNT and CDR2 is YYREEE (reference sequence). Sequencing input: naive CD4+ T cells from blood. The receptor was isolated from a man aged 25-45 years in good health. The genes are TRBV5-4 and TRBJ2-5, with 10 bases lining up with TRBD2. In nucleotides, the CDR3 is TGTGCCAGCAGCTCCCTAGCGGGGGAAGAGACCCAGTACTTC. Translating gives CASSSLAGEETQYF.